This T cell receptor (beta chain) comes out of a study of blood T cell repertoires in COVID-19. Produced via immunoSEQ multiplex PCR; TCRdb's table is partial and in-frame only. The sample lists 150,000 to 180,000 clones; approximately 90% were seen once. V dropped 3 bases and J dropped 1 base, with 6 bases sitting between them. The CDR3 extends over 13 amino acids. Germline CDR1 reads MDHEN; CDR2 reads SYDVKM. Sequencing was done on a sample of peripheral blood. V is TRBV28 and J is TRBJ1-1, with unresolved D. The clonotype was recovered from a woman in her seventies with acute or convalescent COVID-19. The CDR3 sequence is CASSFNRNTEAFF. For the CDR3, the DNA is TGTGCCAGCAGTTTTAACAGGAACACTGAAGCTTTCTTT.